These 17 T cell receptor beta chains originate from one sample sequenced in a study of blood T cell repertoires in COVID-19. Sequencing was performed with immunoSEQ multiplex PCR; in TCRdb, only in-frame clones are kept and a portion is missing. The sample shows 100,000 or so clones, around 92% of them seen only once. Sample: peripheral blood. The origin of the receptors is a man aged 45-65 years with active COVID-19.

This clone was counted between two and nine times. This chain links TRBV6-5 with TRBJ2-7, with 7 bases that match TRBD2. The CDR3 runs to 13 residues. V shed 8 bases, J shed 1 base, and the junction held 5 bases outside the gene matches. The germline CDR1 and CDR2 sequences are MNHEY and SVGAGI. The CDR3 reads CASGPAGSYEQYF. CDR3 coding DNA: TGTGCCAGCGGTCCAGCGGGATCCTACGAGCAGTACTTC.

The chain uses TRBV30 and TRBJ2-1, with a weak D call TRBD2 (6 bases). Germline V gene data show CDR1 as GTSNPN and CDR2 as SVGIG (reference sequence). The V gene lost 2 bases and the J gene lost 7 bases, with 12 bases spanning the gap. The CDR3 runs 13 residues. This CDR3 is CAWSHGSGNEQFF. In DNA form, the CDR3 reads TGTGCCTGGAGTCACGGGAGTGGGAATGAGCAGTTCTTC.

This sequence joins TRBV11-1 and TRBJ1-2; D is possibly TRBD1 (6 bases). Germline V gives CDR1 SGHAT, CDR2 FQDESV (reference sequence). Trimming shortened V by 8 bases and J by 3 bases, and 19 bases separated the two germline ends. The CDR3 covers 15 residues. In DNA form, the CDR3 reads TGTGCCAGCGGGACACCCGAAGGAAGTCACTATGGCTACACCTTC. It translates to CASGTPEGSHYGYTF.

There are a few counts of this clone. This chain connects TRBV5-1 to TRBJ1-6; possibly TRBD1 for D (6 bases). CDR1 and CDR2 (germline): SGHRS, YFSETQ. The CDR3 is 15 amino acids. Trimming stripped 4 bases from V and 6 bases from J, with 14 bases between. The CDR3 DNA follows: TGCGCCAGCAGCAGTACAGGGTTGGGTAATTCACCCCTCCACTTT. Translated, it gives CASSSTGLGNSPLHF.

On this clone itself: The same CDR3 is also encoded by other DNA sequences in this sample. The CDR3 nucleotides read TGCGCCAGCAGCCTGGGACAGGGGAATTCACCCCTCCACTTT. Residues: CASSLGQGNSPLHF. This rearrangement joins TRBV5-1 to TRBJ1-6; 10 bases are shared with TRBD1. V trimming: 4 bases; J trimming: 7 bases; junction bases outside the gene matches: 2. The length of the CDR3 is 14 residues. CDR1 is SGHRS and CDR2 is YFSETQ in the germline V gene.

This clone is termed large. The rearrangement links TRBV27 to TRBJ1-5; the match to TRBD1 covers 8 bases. The germline V gene has CDR1 MNHEY and CDR2 SMNVEV (reference sequence). The CDR3 runs to 15 residues. With V trimmed by 4 bases and J by 6 bases, 8 bases remained unmatched. CDR3 nucleotide sequence: TGTGCCAGCAGTTACACCTCAGGGGGCATTCAGCCCCAGCATTTT. Translation: CASSYTSGGIQPQHF.

The chain links TRBV13 to TRBJ2-5, with TRBD1 as a possible D gene (5 bases). The CDR3 spans 14 residues. Trimming stripped 5 bases from V and 9 bases from J, with 19 bases between. The germline gives CDR1 PRHDT, CDR2 FYEKMQ (reference sequence). As DNA, the CDR3 is TGTGCCAGCAGCCCCCCTGGTGACAGCCGGGCCCAGTACTTC. Translation: CASSPPGDSRAQYF.

This sequence joins TRBV2 and TRBJ2-4; D ambiguous. The CDR3 is made up of 14 amino acids. The germline CDR1 and CDR2 sequences are SNHLY and FYNNEI. V was shortened by 8 bases and J by 0 bases, with 11 bases between the two germline ends. The DNA of the CDR3 is TGTGCCAGCGCGGCGAATCTAGCCAAAAACATTCAGTACTTC. The encoded protein is CASAANLAKNIQYF.

In DNA form, the CDR3 reads TGTGCCAGCAGCCAAATTGGGGGAGGGCCTCCCTACGAGCAGTACTTC. The encoded protein is CASSQIGGGPPYEQYF. The chain is built from TRBV3-1 (or the pseudogene TRBV3-2) and TRBJ2-7; 7 positions match TRBD2. There are 16 residues in the CDR3. V was pared by 2 bases and J by 2 bases, with 9 bases of the junction left unmatched. Germline values: CDR1 LGHDT, CDR2 YNNKEL (reference sequence).

V and J are TRBV27 and TRBJ1-1, with D possibly TRBD1 on 6 matching bases. Trimming left V 10 bases short and J 4 bases short, with 22 bases between. The CDR3 contains 15 residues. Per the germline V gene, CDR1 is MNHEY and CDR2 is SMNVEV (reference sequence). CDR3 residues: CANTNRATYVTEAFF. DNA of the CDR3: TGTGCCAACACCAACAGGGCCACGTACGTCACTGAAGCTTTCTTT.

The chain links TRBV7-9 to TRBJ2-7; 9 nucleotides match TRBD2. The germline V gene encodes CDR1 SEHNR and CDR2 FQNEAQ (reference sequence). The J segment lost 2 bases and the V segment lost 3 bases, leaving 14 bases of the junction unmatched. The CDR3 length is 18 residues. CDR3 sequence reads: CASSFAGGGPQQTYEQYF. CDR3 DNA sequence: TGTGCCAGCAGCTTCGCGGGGGGGGGACCGCAACAAACCTACGAGCAGTACTTC. Complete variable domain (other parts from reference TRBV7-9 and TRBJ2-7): DTGVSQNPRHKITKRGQNVTFRCDPISEHNRLYWYRQTLGQGPEFLTYFQNEAQLEKSRLLSDRFSAERPKGSFSTLEIQRTEQGDSAMYLCASSFAGGGPQQTYEQYFGPGTRLTVT.

This chain joins TRBV18 and TRBJ2-7; 10 bases agree with TRBD2. CDR1 and CDR2 from the germline V gene are KGHSH and LQKENI. V gave up 6 bases and J gave up 2 bases; unmatched junction bases: 7. The CDR3 contains 15 residues. CDR3 protein: CASSPTSGAAYEQYF. The CDR3 DNA follows: TGTGCCAGCTCCCCCACTAGCGGGGCAGCCTACGAGCAGTACTTC. Full variable domain (outside the CDR3, taken from reference TRBV18 and TRBJ2-7): NAGVMQNPRHLVRRRGQEARLRCSPMKGHSHVYWYRQLPEEGLKFMVYLQKENIIDESGMPKERFSAEFPKEGPSILRIQQVVRGDSAAYFCASSPTSGAAYEQYFGPGTRLTVT.

The chain joins TRBV2 to TRBJ1-2; tentatively, D is TRBD1 (6 bases). CDR3 size: 13 residues. CDR1 and CDR2 (germline): SNHLY, FYNNEI. Trimming shortened V by 0 bases and J by 8 bases, and 10 bases separated the two germline ends. CDR3 sequence: CASSEARGVGYTF. The CDR3 coding sequence is TGTGCCAGCAGTGAAGCCAGGGGAGTAGGCTACACCTTC.

The chain is built from TRBV7-2 and TRBJ2-5; 7 positions agree with TRBD2. Trimming at V came to 1 base and at J to 4 bases, leaving 9 bases not matched to a gene. CDR3 length: 16 residues. Germline V gene lookup returns CDR1 SGHTA and CDR2 FQGNSA. Here the CDR3 DNA reads TGTGCCAGCAGCTTAGATGTGGCGGGAGTGGCAGAGACCCAGTACTTC. Translated: CASSLDVAGVAETQYF.

The chain is built from TRBV3-1 (or the pseudogene TRBV3-2) and TRBJ2-2; TRBD2 agrees at 13 bases. Germline CDR1 and CDR2: LGHDT and YNNKEL (reference sequence). V lost 5 bases, J lost 4 bases, and 4 bases stayed unmatched. This CDR3 comprises 16 residues. The CDR3 DNA follows: TGTGCCAGCAGCACTAGCGGGAGGGCCGGCACCGGGGAGCTGTTTTTT. Translation gives CASSTSGRAGTGELFF.

The chain links TRBV11-2 to TRBJ1-1; 7 nucleotides match TRBD1. CDR3 length: 14 residues. The V gene's germline CDR1 is SGHAT and CDR2 FQNNGV. Trimming cost V 3 bases and J 1 base; bases outside gene matches: 2. DNA for the CDR3: TGTGCCAGCAGCTTTAACAGGGGGAACACTGAAGCTTTCTTT. This sequence encodes CASSFNRGNTEAFF. Combining the CDR3 with reference TRBV11-2 and TRBJ1-1 gives the whole variable domain EAGVAQSPRYKIIEKRQSVAFWCNPISGHATLYWYQQILGQGPKLLIQFQNNGVVDDSQLPKDRFSAERLKGVDSTLKIQPAKLEDSAVYLCASSFNRGNTEAFFGQGTRLTVV.

The V gene is TRBV6-5, the J gene TRBJ2-4, with 13 bases identical to TRBD2. V lost 4 bases and J lost 2; bases outside the gene matches: 2. Germline CDR1 reads MNHEY; CDR2 reads SVGAGI. CDR3 length equals 16 residues. The DNA for the CDR3 is TGTGCCAGCAGTTCCGGGACTAGCGGGACCAAAAACATTCAGTACTTC. This gives the protein CASSSGTSGTKNIQYF.